The source of this T cell receptor (beta chain) is a study of Ad26.COV2.S vaccination and SARS-CoV-2 variants (dated by TCRdb to the early 2020s). For context, the study as a whole: Donors in the vaccine arm were drawn from COV1001, a multicentre, randomized, double-blind, placebo-controlled phase I-IIa trial testing Ad26.COV2.S in healthy adults. Dosing of Ad26.COV2.S was intramuscular, at either 5x10^10 or 1x10^11 viral particles, delivered as one shot or as two shots spaced 56 days apart. Blinding of investigators to trial group allocation was maintained during experiments and outcome assessment. A total of 32 samples were included in the TCR-sequenced set, comprising around 19 Ad26.COV2.S vaccine recipients, 5 placebo recipients and 8 SARS-CoV-2 convalescent individuals. Sequencing of the TCRbeta repertoire served to evaluate the specificity and breadth of SARS-CoV-2-reactive T cell receptors following Ad26.COV2.S vaccination. Trial participants were randomized into five groups of five, in which low-dose or high-dose Ad26.COV2.S was given once or twice, or placebo was given on both occasions. The investigation overall reported the following: After vaccination, substantial breadth of spike-specific CD8+ and CD4+ T cell responses was reported. Spike-specific TCR breadth was higher in Ad26.COV2.S recipients than in placebo recipients (P = 0.0014). Comparable non-spike TCR breadth was observed between vaccine and placebo recipients, consistent with only spike being contained in the vaccine. Comparing responses between vaccine doses or regimens was not something the study was powered to do. It was noted by the authors that total T cell responses may have been underestimated by the TCR breadth and depth analyses.

Its CDR3 holds 15 amino acids, cysteine through phenylalanine. Here the CDR3 DNA is all that survives: 45 bases in frame from base 1. Trimming takes 3 bases from V and 1 base from J, and the germline ends sit 13 bases apart. The germline V gene sets CDR1 to SGDLS and CDR2 to YYNGEE. TCRbeta CDR3 regions were sequenced with the immunoSEQ Assay. After extraction, genomic DNA underwent amplification by bias-controlled multiplex PCR, followed by high-throughput sequencing. The original methods were these. To quantify the absolute abundance of every unique TCRbeta CDR3 region, sequences were collapsed and filtered. Usable DNA was measured by amplifying reference genes present in all nucleated cells, and TCRbeta template counts were normalized to that usable DNA to estimate T cell fraction. Repertoire TCRs were annotated as SARS-CoV-2-specific by exact matching of V gene, CDR3 amino acid sequence and J gene to a known reactive TCR set. MIRA supplied the reference SARS-CoV-2 TCR set, which was filtered for enrichment in COVID-19-positive ImmuneCODE repertoires so that public or cross-reactive TCRs were removed. Drawing on the MIRA antigens, annotated TCRs were analysed further at the level of specific ORF or position within ORF. Depth was the summed frequency of annotated unique rearrangements, while breadth was defined as annotated unique rearrangements over total unique productive rearrangements. TCR breadth was compared between groups using two-sided Wilcoxon rank-sum tests. TCRdb took over this immuneACCESS table, retaining in-frame rearrangements with V and J assigned. Such tables are incomplete; in checked studies, under half of the missing clones stem from an unresolved V gene, and the remainder is unexplained. The DNA gave D and trimming, while V, J and clone size come from that table. This sample is represented by 360,000 or so clones; over 75% of them were singletons. The ten biggest clones cover about 3.4% of the sample.

Sample treatment or condition, as interpreted from the label and publication: around 19 received Ad26.COV2.S at low or high dose, single or two shots; roughly five received placebo; per-sample allocation not given. Repertoires of vaccine and placebo recipients were sequenced from samples collected on day 63 after the first injection. Between 29 July and 7 August 2020, Cohort 1b enrolled about two dozen adults aged 18-55 years at one site in Boston, USA. Ad26.COV2.S was a replication-incompetent adenovirus type 26 vector that expressed a prefusion-stabilized SARS-CoV-2 spike protein derived from the original Wuhan strain. Regarding this clone: Its antigen is currently not known. There are no base qualities to consult, and no much larger clone falls within one base.

Specimen: peripheral blood, collected in a trial of Ad26.COV2.S vaccine versus placebo. This sequence was found in a person aged 18-65 years who received the Ad26.COV2.S COVID-19 vaccine or a placebo. This receptor chain uses TRBV9 and TRBJ1-2; the D gene identity is not certain. Here is the DNA: TGTGCCAGCAGCGAGAGGGCAGGCCTTAACTATGGCTACACCTTC. This encodes CASSERAGLNYGYTF.